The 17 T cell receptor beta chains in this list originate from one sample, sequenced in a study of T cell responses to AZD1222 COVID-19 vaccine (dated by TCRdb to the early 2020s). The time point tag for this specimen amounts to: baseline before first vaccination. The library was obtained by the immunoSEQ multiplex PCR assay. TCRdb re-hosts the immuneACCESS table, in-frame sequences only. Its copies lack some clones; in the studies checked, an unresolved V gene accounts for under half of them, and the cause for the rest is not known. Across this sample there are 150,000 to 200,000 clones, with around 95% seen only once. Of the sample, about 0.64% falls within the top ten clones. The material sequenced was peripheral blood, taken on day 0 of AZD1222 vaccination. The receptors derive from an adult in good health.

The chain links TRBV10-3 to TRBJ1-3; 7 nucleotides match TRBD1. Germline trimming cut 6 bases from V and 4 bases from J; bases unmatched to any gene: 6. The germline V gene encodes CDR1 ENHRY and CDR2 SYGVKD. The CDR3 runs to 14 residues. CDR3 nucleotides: TGTGCCATCAGGCGACAGGGCGGAGGAAACACCATATATTTT. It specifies CAIRRQGGGNTIYF.

CDR3 nucleotide sequence: TGTGCCAGCAGCACGCGAGGGGGACGCCCCTACGAGCAGTACTTC. Amino acids: CASSTRGGRPYEQYF. The chain carries TRBV11-2 and TRBJ2-7; D is possibly TRBD1 (6 bases). CDR3 length equals 15 residues. CDR1 and CDR2 (germline): SGHAT, FQNNGV. With 5 bases removed from V and 2 bases from J, the gap between germline ends came to 16 bases.

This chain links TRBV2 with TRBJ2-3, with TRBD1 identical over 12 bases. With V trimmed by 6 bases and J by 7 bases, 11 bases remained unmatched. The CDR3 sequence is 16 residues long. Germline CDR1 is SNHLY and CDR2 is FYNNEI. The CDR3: CASRALSRDRGHTQYF. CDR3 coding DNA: TGTGCCAGCAGGGCCCTTTCCCGGGACAGGGGGCATACGCAGTATTTT. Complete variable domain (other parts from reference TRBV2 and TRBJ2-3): EPEVTQTPSHQVTQMGQEVILRCVPISNHLYFYWYRQILGQKVEFLVSFYNNEISEKSEIFDDQFSVERPDGSNFTLKIRSTKLEDSAMYFCASRALSRDRGHTQYFGPGTRLTVL.

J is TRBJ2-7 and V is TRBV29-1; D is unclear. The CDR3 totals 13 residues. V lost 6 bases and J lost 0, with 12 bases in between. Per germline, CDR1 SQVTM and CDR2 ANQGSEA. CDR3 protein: CSVKNLYSYEQYF. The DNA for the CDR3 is TGCAGCGTCAAAAACCTATACTCCTACGAGCAGTACTTC.

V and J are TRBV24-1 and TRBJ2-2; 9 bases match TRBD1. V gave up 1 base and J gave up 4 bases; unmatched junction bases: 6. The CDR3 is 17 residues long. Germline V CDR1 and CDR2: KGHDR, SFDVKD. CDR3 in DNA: TGTGCCACCAGTGATTTTGGGACAGGGCCGTCCACCGGGGAGCTGTTTTTT. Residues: CATSDFGTGPSTGELFF.

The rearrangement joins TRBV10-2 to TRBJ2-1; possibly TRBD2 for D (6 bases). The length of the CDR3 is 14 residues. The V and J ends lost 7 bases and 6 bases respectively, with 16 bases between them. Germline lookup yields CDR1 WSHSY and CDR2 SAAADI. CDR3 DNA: TGCGCCAGCACGGGGGACCCAGTCGCCAATGAGCAGTTCTTC. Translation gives CASTGDPVANEQFF.

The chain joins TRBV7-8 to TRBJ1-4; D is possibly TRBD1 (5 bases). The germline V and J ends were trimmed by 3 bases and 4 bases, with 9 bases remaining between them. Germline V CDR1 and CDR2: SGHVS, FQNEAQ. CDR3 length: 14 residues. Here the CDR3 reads CASSFKGYNEKLFF. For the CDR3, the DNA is TGTGCCAGCAGCTTTAAGGGGTATAATGAAAAACTGTTTTTT.

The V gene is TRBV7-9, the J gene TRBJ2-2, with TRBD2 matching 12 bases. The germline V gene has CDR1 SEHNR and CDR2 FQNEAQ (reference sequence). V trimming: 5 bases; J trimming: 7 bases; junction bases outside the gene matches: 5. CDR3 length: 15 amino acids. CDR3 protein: CASSRLAGEVGELFF. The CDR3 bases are TGTGCCAGCAGCCGACTAGCGGGAGAAGTCGGGGAGCTGTTTTTT. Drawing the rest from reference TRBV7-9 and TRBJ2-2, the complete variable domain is DTGVSQNPRHKITKRGQNVTFRCDPISEHNRLYWYRQTLGQGPEFLTYFQNEAQLEKSRLLSDRFSAERPKGSFSTLEIQRTEQGDSAMYLCASSRLAGEVGELFFGEGSRLTVL.

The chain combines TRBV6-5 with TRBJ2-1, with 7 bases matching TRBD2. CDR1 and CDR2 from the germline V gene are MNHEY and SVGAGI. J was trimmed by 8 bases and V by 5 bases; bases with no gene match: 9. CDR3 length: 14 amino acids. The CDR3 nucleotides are TGTGCCAGCAGTACGGGAGGACGGTTGGATGAGCAGTTCTTC. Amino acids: CASSTGGRLDEQFF.

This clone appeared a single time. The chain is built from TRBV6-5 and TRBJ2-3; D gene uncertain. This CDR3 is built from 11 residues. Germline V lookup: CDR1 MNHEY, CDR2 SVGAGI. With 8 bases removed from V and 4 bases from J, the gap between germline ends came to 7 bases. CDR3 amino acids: CASLRSDTQYF. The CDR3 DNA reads TGTGCCAGCCTACGCTCAGATACGCAGTATTTT.

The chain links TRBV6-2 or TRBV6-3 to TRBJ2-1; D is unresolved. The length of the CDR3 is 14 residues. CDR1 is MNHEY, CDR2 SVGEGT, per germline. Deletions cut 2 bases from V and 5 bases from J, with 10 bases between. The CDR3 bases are TGTGCCAGCAGTTACGCTCATTGGGACAATGAGCAGTTCTTC. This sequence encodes CASSYAHWDNEQFF.

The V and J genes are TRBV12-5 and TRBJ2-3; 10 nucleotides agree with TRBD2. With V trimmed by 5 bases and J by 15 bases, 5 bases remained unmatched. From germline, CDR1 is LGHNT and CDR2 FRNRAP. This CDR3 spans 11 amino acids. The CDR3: CASGPSGSSYF. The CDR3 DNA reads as TGTGCTAGTGGTCCTAGCGGGAGCTCTTATTTT.

The CDR3 spells CASSEVGGGSTDTQYF. In nucleotides, the CDR3 is TGTGCCAGCAGTGAAGTCGGGGGCGGCAGTACAGATACGCAGTATTTT. The V gene is TRBV6-1, the J gene TRBJ2-3; D may correspond to TRBD1 or TRBD2 (6 bases each). Trimming pared 1 base from V and 3 bases from J, leaving 14 bases between. CDR1 MNHNS and CDR2 SASEGT come from the germline V gene. There are 16 residues in the CDR3.

The CDR3 sequence: CASSSGQGDYTQYF. For the CDR3, the DNA is TGCGCCAGCAGCTCCGGACAGGGGGATTATACGCAGTATTTT. The chain carries TRBV5-1 and TRBJ2-3; 10 bases map to TRBD1. Germline CDR1 and CDR2: SGHRS and YFSETQ. J gave up 7 bases and V 3 bases, and 5 bases lay outside the gene matches. The CDR3 totals 14 residues.

CDR3 amino acids: CAGGGDEAFF. The CDR3 nucleotides are TGTGCTGGGGGGGGCGACGAGGCTTTCTTT. V gene TRBV12-5 combines with J gene TRBJ1-1; a weak D match, TRBD1 (6 bases). The CDR3 sequence is 10 residues long. Trimming removed 11 bases at V and 11 bases at J, with 15 bases between. Germline assignment: CDR1 LGHNT and CDR2 FRNRAP.

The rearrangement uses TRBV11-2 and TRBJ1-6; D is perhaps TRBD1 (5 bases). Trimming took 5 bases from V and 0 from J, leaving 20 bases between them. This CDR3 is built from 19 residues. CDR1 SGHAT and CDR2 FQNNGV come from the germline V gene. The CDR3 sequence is CASSLYSGTLSSYNSPLHF. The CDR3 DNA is TGTGCCAGCAGCCTATACTCCGGGACTTTGAGCTCCTATAATTCACCCCTCCACTTT.

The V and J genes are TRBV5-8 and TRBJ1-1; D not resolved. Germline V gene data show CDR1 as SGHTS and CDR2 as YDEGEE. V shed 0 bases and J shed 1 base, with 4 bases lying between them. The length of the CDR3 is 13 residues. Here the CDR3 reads CASSLATNTEAFF. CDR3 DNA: TGTGCCAGCAGCTTGGCAACGAACACTGAAGCTTTCTTT.